Each of the 21 T cell receptor beta chains below was sequenced from the same sample in a study of shared clonotypes between healthy human individuals. The protocol was immunoSEQ multiplex PCR, while the TCRdb copy is restricted to in-frame clones and leaves out a portion. Of about 1.1 million clones listed, 70% to 85% are singletons. The material sequenced was memory CD4+ T cells from PBMCs. Subset indicated: CD45RA-negative fraction. These receptors all come from a man aged 18 to 30 in good health. Some clones in this sample may be carry-over from other donors' samples.

The chain employs TRBV2 and TRBJ1-2, with unresolved D. This CDR3 comprises 17 residues. From germline, CDR1 is SNHLY and CDR2 FYNNEI. With 7 bases removed from V and 0 bases from J, the gap between germline ends came to 21 bases. CDR3 amino acids: CASTLEGPNLANYGYTF. DNA of the CDR3: TGTGCCAGCACTCTCGAAGGGCCCAACTTAGCTAACTATGGCTACACCTTC.

This clone came up a few times. This chain joins TRBV5-1 and TRBJ2-7; 7 bases map to TRBD2. V gave up 4 bases and J gave up 7 bases; unmatched junction bases: 20. The CDR3 spans 17 residues. The germline V gene encodes CDR1 SGHRS and CDR2 YFSETQ. CDR3 in amino acids: CASSLNLEPSGRGEQYF. The DNA of the CDR3 is TGCGCCAGCAGCCTTAACCTAGAACCTAGCGGTCGAGGAGAGCAGTACTTC.

This clone was counted between two and nine times. V is TRBV2 and J is TRBJ1-6, with 7 bases fitting TRBD1. V lost 4 bases to trimming and J lost 6 bases; unmatched junction nucleotides: 0. The CDR3 covers 13 residues. CDR1 SNHLY and CDR2 FYNNEI come from the germline V gene. The CDR3 spells CASSGQGNSPLHF. The CDR3 bases are TGTGCCAGCAGTGGACAGGGTAATTCACCCCTCCACTTT. Filled out from reference TRBV2 and TRBJ1-6, the complete variable domain reads EPEVTQTPSHQVTQMGQEVILRCVPISNHLYFYWYRQILGQKVEFLVSFYNNEISEKSEIFDDQFSVERPDGSNFTLKIRSTKLEDSAMYFCASSGQGNSPLHFGNGTRLTVT.

The chain combines TRBV7-9 with TRBJ1-4, with no clear D. The CDR3 contains 12 residues. The germline V and J ends were trimmed by 4 bases and 6 bases, with 6 bases remaining between them. Germline V gene data show CDR1 as SEHNR and CDR2 as FQNEAQ (reference sequence). For the CDR3, the DNA is TGTGCCAGCAGCTGGGGTTATGAAAAACTGTTTTTT. Translation gives CASSWGYEKLFF. Supplemented by reference TRBV7-9 and TRBJ1-4, the full variable domain reads DTGVSQNPRHKITKRGQNVTFRCDPISEHNRLYWYRQTLGQGPEFLTYFQNEAQLEKSRLLSDRFSAERPKGSFSTLEIQRTEQGDSAMYLCASSWGYEKLFFGSGTQLSVL.

J is TRBJ2-7 and V is TRBV14; no clear D. The CDR3 spans 13 residues. Germline V gives CDR1 SGHDN, CDR2 FVKESK. The V gene lost 1 base and the J gene lost 2 bases, with 6 bases spanning the gap. CDR3 region: CASSQAAAYEQYF. DNA for the CDR3: TGTGCCAGCAGCCAAGCGGCTGCCTACGAGCAGTACTTC.

This clone was found once. The chain couples TRBV1 to TRBJ2-1. TRBV1 is a pseudogene. The CDR3 length is 15 residues. In DNA form, the CDR3 reads TGCACCAGCAGCCACCTTTGTGGGGACTACAATGAGCAGTTCTTC. Its translation: CTSSHLCGDYNEQFF.

The V and J genes are TRBV14 and TRBJ2-3; D remains ambiguous. V dropped 1 base and J dropped 5 bases, with 10 bases sitting between them. The length of the CDR3 is 14 residues. Germline V CDR1 and CDR2: SGHDN, FVKESK. The CDR3 coding sequence is TGTGCCAGCAGCCAAGCGGCCGGGCGAGATACGCAGTATTTT. It is translated as CASSQAAGRDTQYF.

The chain has TRBV5-1 and TRBJ2-2; possibly TRBD1 for D (6 bases). Germline CDR1 SGHRS, CDR2 YFSETQ. The CDR3 is 15 residues long. V was cut by 2 bases and J by 3 bases, with 11 bases left in between. CDR3 nucleotide sequence: TGCGCCAGCAGCTTTGGACAGCCCCACACCGGGGAGCTGTTTTTT. It encodes CASSFGQPHTGELFF.

The chain carries TRBV5-1 and TRBJ2-5; no definite D call. The CDR3 runs to 12 residues. CDR1 and CDR2 from the germline V gene are SGHRS and YFSETQ. V was shortened by 4 bases and J by 5 bases, with 9 bases between the two germline ends. The CDR3 DNA sequence: TGCGCCAGCAGCCGGGCCTCTGAGACCCAGTACTTC. Its translation is CASSRASETQYF.

The V and J genes are TRBV4-1 and TRBJ2-3; 11 bases fit TRBD2. CDR1 MGHRA and CDR2 YSYEKL come from the germline V gene. With V trimmed by 3 bases and J by 0 bases, 2 bases remained unmatched. The CDR3 has 16 residues. The CDR3 region has the DNA TGCGCCAGCAGCCAGGGACTAGCGGCTAGCACAGATACGCAGTATTTT. Amino acid sequence: CASSQGLAASTDTQYF.

The CDR3 DNA follows: TGTGCCAGCAGCTTAGCGGGAGGGCTATACGGCAATGAGCAGTTCTTC. Translating it yields CASSLAGGLYGNEQFF. The chain couples TRBV7-3 to TRBJ2-1, with 9 bases that match TRBD2. Unmatched junction bases numbered 8, after V lost 2 bases and J lost 6 bases. The CDR3 runs 16 residues. Looked up from germline, CDR1 is SGHTA and CDR2 is FQGTGA. Combining the CDR3 with reference TRBV7-3 and TRBJ2-1 gives the whole variable domain GAGVSQTPSNKVTEKGKYVELRCDPISGHTALYWYRQSLGQGPEFLIYFQGTGAADDSGLPNDRFFAVRPEGSVSTLKIQRTERGDSAVYLCASSLAGGLYGNEQFFGPGTRLTVL.

The chain combines TRBV2 with TRBJ1-5; the D is unclear. Germline lookup yields CDR1 SNHLY and CDR2 FYNNEI. The CDR3 is made up of 16 amino acids. V lost 3 bases to trimming and J lost 0 bases, with 12 bases between them. CDR3 amino acids: CASSEAGLYSNQPQHF. The CDR3 nucleotides read TGTGCCAGCAGTGAGGCAGGACTCTATAGCAATCAGCCCCAGCATTTT. Looking up the rest from reference TRBV2 and TRBJ1-5 gives the full variable domain: EPEVTQTPSHQVTQMGQEVILRCVPISNHLYFYWYRQILGQKVEFLVSFYNNEISEKSEIFDDQFSVERPDGSNFTLKIRSTKLEDSAMYFCASSEAGLYSNQPQHFGDGTRLSIL.

This chain connects TRBV7-2 to TRBJ2-2; TRBD2 matches at 8 bases. There are 18 residues in the CDR3. From germline, CDR1 is SGHTA and CDR2 FQGNSA. Trimming at V came to 7 bases and at J to 0 bases, leaving 13 bases not matched to a gene. CDR3 sequence reads: CASTYQLAETANTGELFF. CDR3 in DNA: TGTGCCAGCACCTACCAACTAGCGGAGACCGCGAACACCGGGGAGCTGTTTTTT.

The chain employs TRBV9 and TRBJ1-4; a possible D gene is TRBD1 (6 bases). Germline V lookup: CDR1 SGDLS, CDR2 YYNGEE. This CDR3 contains 17 residues. V was shortened by 0 bases and J by 8 bases, with 20 bases between the two germline ends. The CDR3 loop reads CASSVAPVQGSEEKLFF. The DNA of the CDR3 is TGTGCCAGCAGCGTAGCCCCAGTACAGGGTTCGGAAGAAAAACTGTTTTTT.

The V gene is TRBV27, the J gene TRBJ2-5, with no clear D. The CDR3 covers 16 residues. Germline loops: CDR1 MNHEY, CDR2 SMNVEV (reference sequence). V was shortened by 0 bases and J by 2 bases, with 13 bases between the two germline ends. In DNA form, the CDR3 reads TGTGCCAGCAGTTTATCGCTTGCGGCACCACAAGAGACCCAGTACTTC. Translating gives CASSLSLAAPQETQYF.

The chain uses TRBV6-1 and TRBJ1-2; 9 positions agree with TRBD1. CDR3 length equals 13 residues. Germline-derived CDR1 and CDR2 are MNHNS and SASEGT. J gave up 4 bases and V 7 bases, and 4 bases lay outside the gene matches. The CDR3 nucleotides read TGTGCCAGCATGGGGGACAGGGTCTATGGCTACACCTTC. Translating it yields CASMGDRVYGYTF.

The chain carries TRBV15 and TRBJ1-4; unclear D gene. V dropped 0 bases and J dropped 3 bases, with 8 bases sitting between them. In germline, CDR1 is LNHNV, CDR2 YYDKDF (reference sequence). The CDR3 runs 15 residues. The CDR3 reads CATSREAGANEKLFF. In nucleotides, the CDR3 is TGTGCCACCAGCAGAGAAGCAGGTGCTAATGAAAAACTGTTTTTT. The full variable domain, with the rest looked up from reference TRBV15 and TRBJ1-4, is DAMVIQNPRYQVTQFGKPVTLSCSQTLNHNVMYWYQQKSSQAPKLLFHYYDKDFNNEADTPDNFQSRRPNTSFCFLDIRSPGLGDTAMYLCATSREAGANEKLFFGSGTQLSVL.

The chain joins TRBV30 to TRBJ1-5; D unresolved. Trimming removed 3 bases from V and 1 base from J, with 19 bases in between. From germline, CDR1 is GTSNPN and CDR2 SVGIG (reference sequence). The CDR3 sequence is 17 residues long. CDR3 bases: TGTGCCTGGAGCGTAGGACGGCGGAGAACGAGCAATCAGCCCCAGCATTTT. Its protein product is CAWSVGRRRTSNQPQHF.

The CDR3 DNA is TGTGCCAGCCCCCAAGTTGAGGGGCCTAGCTCCTACGAGCAGTACTTC. Its translation: CASPQVEGPSSYEQYF. This rearrangement joins TRBV21-1 to TRBJ2-7. TRBV21-1 is labeled a pseudogene. The CDR3 runs 16 residues.

About this clone itself: At the DNA level, this CDR3 is encoded by other sequences in the same sample as well. This chain joins TRBV28 and TRBJ2-5; a weak D match, TRBD2 (6 bases). V lost 6 bases and J 1 base, leaving 9 bases between the germline ends. This CDR3 comprises 13 residues. CDR1 is MDHEN and CDR2 is SYDVKM in the germline V gene. CDR3 in DNA: TGTGCCAGCAGCCGCGGGGCCCAAGAGACCCAGTACTTC. Translation: CASSRGAQETQYF. Combining the CDR3 with reference TRBV28 and TRBJ2-5 gives the whole variable domain DVKVTQSSRYLVKRTGEKVFLECVQDMDHENMFWYRQDPGLGLRLIYFSYDVKMKEKGDIPEGYSVSREKKERFSLILESASTNQTSMYLCASSRGAQETQYFGPGTRLLVL.

V and J are TRBV10-3 and TRBJ2-1; TRBD2 matches 10 bases. The CDR3 runs 16 residues. In germline, CDR1 is ENHRY, CDR2 SYGVKD. With V trimmed by 0 bases and J by 3 bases, 2 bases remained unmatched. CDR3 region: CAISESPSGSYNEQFF. DNA of the CDR3: TGTGCCATCAGTGAGTCGCCTAGCGGGAGCTACAATGAGCAGTTCTTC.